This T cell receptor (beta chain) was recorded in a study of blood T cell repertoires in COVID-19. The repertoire was sequenced with immunoSEQ multiplex PCR; TCRdb's copy has only in-frame clones and lacks some. Of 150,000 to 180,000 clones in the sample, about 89% were seen once. Germline V lookup: CDR1 WNHNN, CDR2 SYGVQD (reference sequence). Trimming stripped 3 bases from V and 2 bases from J, with 9 bases between. CDR3 size: 14 residues. What was sequenced was peripheral blood. This TCR derives from a man between 45 and 60 years old with acute or convalescent COVID-19. The V gene is TRBV10-1, the J gene TRBJ2-3; the D gene is possibly TRBD1 (6 bases). The CDR3 DNA sequence: TGCGCCAGCAGTGAAGGGGGAAACACAGATACGCAGTATTTT. It translates to CASSEGGNTDTQYF.